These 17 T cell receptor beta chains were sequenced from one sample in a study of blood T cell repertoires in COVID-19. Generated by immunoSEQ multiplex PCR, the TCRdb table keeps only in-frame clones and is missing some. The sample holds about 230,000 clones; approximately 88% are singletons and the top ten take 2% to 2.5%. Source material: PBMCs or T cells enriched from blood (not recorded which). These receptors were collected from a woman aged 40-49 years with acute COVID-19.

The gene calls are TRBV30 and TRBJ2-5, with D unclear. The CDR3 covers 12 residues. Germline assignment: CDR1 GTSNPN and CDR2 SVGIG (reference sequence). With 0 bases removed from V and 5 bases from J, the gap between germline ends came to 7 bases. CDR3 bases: TGTGCCTGGAGTGTTGACGGGGAGACCCAGTACTTC. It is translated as CAWSVDGETQYF.

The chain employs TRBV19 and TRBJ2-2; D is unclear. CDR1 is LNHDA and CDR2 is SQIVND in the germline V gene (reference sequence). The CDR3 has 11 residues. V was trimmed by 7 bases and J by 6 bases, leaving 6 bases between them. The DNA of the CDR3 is TGTGCCAGTACTGTCCCCGGGGAGCTGTTTTTT. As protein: CASTVPGELFF.

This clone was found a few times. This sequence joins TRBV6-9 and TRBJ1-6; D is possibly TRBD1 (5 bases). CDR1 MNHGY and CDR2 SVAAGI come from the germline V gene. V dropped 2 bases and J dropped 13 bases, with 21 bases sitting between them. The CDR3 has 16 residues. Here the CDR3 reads CASSYPKSGIGSPLHF. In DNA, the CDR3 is TGTGCCAGCAGTTATCCGAAATCAGGGATCGGAAGTCCCCTCCACTTT.

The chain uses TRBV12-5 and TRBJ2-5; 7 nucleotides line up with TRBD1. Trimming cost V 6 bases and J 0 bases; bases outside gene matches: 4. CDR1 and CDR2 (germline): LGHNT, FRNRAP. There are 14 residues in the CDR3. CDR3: CASGWGQHQETQYF. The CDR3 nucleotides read TGTGCTAGTGGGTGGGGACAGCACCAAGAGACCCAGTACTTC. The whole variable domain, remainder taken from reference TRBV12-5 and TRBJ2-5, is DARVTQTPRHKVTEMGQEVTMRCQPILGHNTVFWYRQTMMQGLELLAYFRNRAPLDDSGMPKDRFSAEMPDATLATLKIQPSEPRDSAVYFCASGWGQHQETQYFGPGTRLLVL.

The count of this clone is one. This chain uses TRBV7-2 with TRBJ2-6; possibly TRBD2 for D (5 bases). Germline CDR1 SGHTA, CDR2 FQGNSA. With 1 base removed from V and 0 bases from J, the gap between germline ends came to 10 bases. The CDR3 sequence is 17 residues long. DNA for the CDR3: TGTGCCAGCAGCTTAGAAGGGAGTCTCTCTGGGGCCAACGTCCTGACTTTC. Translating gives CASSLEGSLSGANVLTF.

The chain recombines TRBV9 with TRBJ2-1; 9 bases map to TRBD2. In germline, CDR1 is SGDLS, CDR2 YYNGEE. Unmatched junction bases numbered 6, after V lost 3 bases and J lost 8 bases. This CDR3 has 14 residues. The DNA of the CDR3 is TGTGCCAGCAGCGGGTTGCGGGGGGGCGATGAGCAGTTCTTC. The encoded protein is CASSGLRGGDEQFF. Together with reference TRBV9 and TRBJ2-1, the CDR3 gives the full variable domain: DSGVTQTPKHLITATGQRVTLRCSPRSGDLSVYWYQQSLDQGLQFLIQYYNGEERAKGNILERFSAQQFPDLHSELNLSSLELGDSALYFCASSGLRGGDEQFFGPGTRLTVL.

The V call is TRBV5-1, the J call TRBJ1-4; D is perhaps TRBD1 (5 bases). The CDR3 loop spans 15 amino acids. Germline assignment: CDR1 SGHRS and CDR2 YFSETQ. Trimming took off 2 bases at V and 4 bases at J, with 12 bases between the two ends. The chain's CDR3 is CASSLNEGLNEKLFF. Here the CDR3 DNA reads TGCGCCAGCAGCTTAAACGAGGGACTTAATGAAAAACTGTTTTTT. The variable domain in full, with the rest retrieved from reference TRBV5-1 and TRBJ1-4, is KAGVTQTPRYLIKTRGQQVTLSCSPISGHRSVSWYQQTPGQGLQFLFEYFSETQRNKGNFPGRFSGRQFSNSRSEMNVSTLELGDSALYLCASSLNEGLNEKLFFGSGTQLSVL.

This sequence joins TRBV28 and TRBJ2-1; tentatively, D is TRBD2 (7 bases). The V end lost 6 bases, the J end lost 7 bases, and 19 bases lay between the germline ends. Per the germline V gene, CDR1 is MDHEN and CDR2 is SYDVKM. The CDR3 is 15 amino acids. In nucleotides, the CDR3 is TGTGCCAGCAGCCCCGGGGGGCGGCGGGCAAATGAGCAGTTCTTC. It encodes CASSPGGRRANEQFF.

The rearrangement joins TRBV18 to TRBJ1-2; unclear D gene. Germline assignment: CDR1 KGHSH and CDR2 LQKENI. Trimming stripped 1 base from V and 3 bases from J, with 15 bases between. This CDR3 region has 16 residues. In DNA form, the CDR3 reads TGTGCCAGCTCACCACTTCCAGGAAATCCCGACTATGGCTACACCTTC. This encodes CASSPLPGNPDYGYTF.

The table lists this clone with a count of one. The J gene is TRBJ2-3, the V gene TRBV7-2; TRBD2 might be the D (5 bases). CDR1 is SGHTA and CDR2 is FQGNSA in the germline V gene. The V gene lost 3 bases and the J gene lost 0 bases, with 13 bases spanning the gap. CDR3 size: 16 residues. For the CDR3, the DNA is TGTGCCAGCAGCTTGAGAGCGGCCTTAAGCACAGATACGCAGTATTTT. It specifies CASSLRAALSTDTQYF.

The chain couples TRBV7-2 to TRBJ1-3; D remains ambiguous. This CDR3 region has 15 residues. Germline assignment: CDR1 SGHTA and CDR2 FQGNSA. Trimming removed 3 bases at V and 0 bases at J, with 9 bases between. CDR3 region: CASSFAGSSGNTIYF. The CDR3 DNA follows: TGTGCCAGCAGCTTCGCGGGGAGCTCTGGAAACACCATATATTTT.

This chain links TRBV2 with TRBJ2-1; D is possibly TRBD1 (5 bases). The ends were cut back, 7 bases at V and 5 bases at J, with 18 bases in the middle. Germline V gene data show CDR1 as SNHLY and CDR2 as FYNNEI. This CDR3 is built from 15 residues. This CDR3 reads CASINAGIRDNEQFF. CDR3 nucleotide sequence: TGTGCCAGCATTAACGCAGGGATTAGGGACAATGAGCAGTTCTTC.

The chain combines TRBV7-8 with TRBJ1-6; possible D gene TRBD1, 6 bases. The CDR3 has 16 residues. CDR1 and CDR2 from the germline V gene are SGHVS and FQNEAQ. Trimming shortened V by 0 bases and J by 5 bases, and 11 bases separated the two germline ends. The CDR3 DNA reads TGTGCCAGCAGCTTAGCTCAGGGGCGGGATAATTCACCCCTCCACTTT. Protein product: CASSLAQGRDNSPLHF.

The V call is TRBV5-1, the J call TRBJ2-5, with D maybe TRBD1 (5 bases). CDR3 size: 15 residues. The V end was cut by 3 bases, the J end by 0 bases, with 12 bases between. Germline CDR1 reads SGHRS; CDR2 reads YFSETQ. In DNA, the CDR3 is TGCGCCAGCAGCTATAGCTCAGGGTACCAAGAGACCCAGTACTTC. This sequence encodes CASSYSSGYQETQYF.

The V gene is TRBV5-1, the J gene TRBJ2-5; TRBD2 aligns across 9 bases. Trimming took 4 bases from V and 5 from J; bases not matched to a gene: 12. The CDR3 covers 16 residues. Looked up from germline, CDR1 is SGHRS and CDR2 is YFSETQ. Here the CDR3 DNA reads TGCGCCAGCAGCCCGGAGGGCGGGAGGGTCCGGGAGACCCAGTACTTC. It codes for CASSPEGGRVRETQYF. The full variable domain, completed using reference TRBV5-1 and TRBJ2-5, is KAGVTQTPRYLIKTRGQQVTLSCSPISGHRSVSWYQQTPGQGLQFLFEYFSETQRNKGNFPGRFSGRQFSNSRSEMNVSTLELGDSALYLCASSPEGGRVRETQYFGPGTRLLVL.

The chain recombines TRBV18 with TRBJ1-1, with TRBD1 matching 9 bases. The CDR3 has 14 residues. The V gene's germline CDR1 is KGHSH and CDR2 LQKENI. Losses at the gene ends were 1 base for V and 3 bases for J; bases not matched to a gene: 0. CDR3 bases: TGTGCCAGCTCACCACGACAGGGGGACACTGAAGCTTTCTTT. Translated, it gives CASSPRQGDTEAFF.

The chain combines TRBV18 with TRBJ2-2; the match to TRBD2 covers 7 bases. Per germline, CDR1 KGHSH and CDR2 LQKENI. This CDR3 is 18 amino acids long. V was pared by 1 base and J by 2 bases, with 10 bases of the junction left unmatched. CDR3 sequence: CASSPRSQRGSNTGELFF. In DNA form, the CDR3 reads TGTGCCAGCTCACCACGGTCCCAGCGGGGCTCAAACACCGGGGAGCTGTTTTTT.